This T cell receptor (beta chain) is drawn from a study of blood T cell repertoires in COVID-19 (dated by TCRdb to 2020 to 2021). The study in broad terms: Samples covering the acute and convalescent phases of COVID-19 were provided by collaborators in the United States, Italy and Spain. The material from the prospective study consisted of cDNA or gDNA derived from T cells, B-cell-depleted T cells, or PBMCs. A freely available public database, intended as a resource for researchers studying the immune response to SARS-CoV-2, is where the repertoires were released. Samples were obtained from the ongoing ImmuneRACE study (first 160 participants) and from about 1,300 subjects provided by 6 global collaborators. Where available, HLA class I and class II types were obtained from metadata supplied by the sample provider rather than from assay-based typing. Nearly every sample came with metadata listing a de-identified subject ID, COVID-19 status, age in years and sex. The dataset comprised deeply sampled blood TCRbeta repertoires from subjects exposed to, actively infected with, or recovered from COVID-19. What the work shows at the level of the full study, not this receptor alone: Clinical and demographic metadata were provided uncurated, with the amount varying by source and participant.

In regard to this clone: The target of this receptor is not known. No per-base quality is available; no much larger clone lies one base away.

TCRbeta CDR3 regions were amplified from genomic DNA using the immunoSEQ Assay, a bias-controlled multiplex PCR. Processing in the source paper ran as follows. The number of nucleated cells in each sample was estimated by amplification of reference gene primers within the assay. To quantify the absolute abundance of each unique TCRbeta CDR3 rearrangement, sequence reads were collapsed and filtered. For each sample, productive Simpson clonality was calculated by taking the square root of Simpson's diversity index across productive rearrangements. TCRdb obtained this table from immuneACCESS and retained in-frame rearrangements with V and J assigned. These tables miss some clones; where compared with another copy, unresolved V genes account for less than half of the shortfall, and the remainder is unexplained. V and J calls and clone size are those listed in that table; D and trimming were worked out from the DNA. Here the sample has tens of thousands of clones; about nine tenths occur a single time. The top ten hold around 8.3% of the sample.

The CDR1 and CDR2 encoded by the germline V gene (reference sequence) are LNHDA and SQIVND. Trimmed from V: 1 base; trimmed from J: 4 bases; junction bases lacking a gene match: 4. The CDR3 runs 14 residues from the cysteine to the phenylalanine. The read is trimmed to its CDR3 DNA, 42 bases read in frame from base 1. Collaborating institutions collected whole blood in K2EDTA tubes following their own protocols. Collaborator samples were shipped for TCRbeta analysis as frozen whole blood, isolated PBMCs, or DNA extracted from either sample type. This TCR derives from a human donor with active COVID-19. The donor label of this sample is uncertain. The V gene is TRBV19 and the J gene is TRBJ2-7; TRBD1 agrees with 7 junctional bases. Sequences were obtained from peripheral blood. The CDR3 region reads CASSIVGTAYEQYF. Read as DNA, the sequence is TGTGCCAGTAGTATAGTAGGGACAGCTTACGAGCAGTACTTC. With the portions outside the CDR3 filled from the reference TRBV19 and TRBJ2-7 genes, the complete variable region becomes DGGITQSPKYLFRKEGQNVTLSCEQNLNHDAMYWYRQDPGQGLRLIYYSQIVNDFQKGDIAEGYSVSREKKESFPLTVTSAQKNPTAFYLCASSIVGTAYEQYFGPGTRLTVT.